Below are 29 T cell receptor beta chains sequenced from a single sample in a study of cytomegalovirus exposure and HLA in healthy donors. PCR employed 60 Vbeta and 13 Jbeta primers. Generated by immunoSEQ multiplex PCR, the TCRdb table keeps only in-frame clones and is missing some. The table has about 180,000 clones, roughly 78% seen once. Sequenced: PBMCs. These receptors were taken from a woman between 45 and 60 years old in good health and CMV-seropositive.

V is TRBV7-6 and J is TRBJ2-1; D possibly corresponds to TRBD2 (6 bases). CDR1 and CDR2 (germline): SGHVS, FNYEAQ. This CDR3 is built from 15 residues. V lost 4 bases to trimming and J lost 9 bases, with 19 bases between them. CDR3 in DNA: TGTGCCAGCAGCTCCTACGGCCCCCTGGGGGGTGAGCAGTTCTTC. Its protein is CASSSYGPLGGEQFF. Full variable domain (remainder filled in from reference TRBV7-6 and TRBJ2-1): GAGVSQSPRYKVTKRGQDVALRCDPISGHVSLYWYRQALGQGPEFLTYFNYEAQQDKSGLPNDRFSAERPEGSISTLTIQRTEQRDSAMYRCASSSYGPLGGEQFFGPGTRLTVL.

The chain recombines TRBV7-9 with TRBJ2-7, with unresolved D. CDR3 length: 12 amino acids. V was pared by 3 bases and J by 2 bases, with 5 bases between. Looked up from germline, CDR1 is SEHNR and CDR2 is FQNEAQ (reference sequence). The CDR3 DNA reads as TGTGCCAGCAGCTTGGGCACCTACGAGCAGTACTTC. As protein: CASSLGTYEQYF.

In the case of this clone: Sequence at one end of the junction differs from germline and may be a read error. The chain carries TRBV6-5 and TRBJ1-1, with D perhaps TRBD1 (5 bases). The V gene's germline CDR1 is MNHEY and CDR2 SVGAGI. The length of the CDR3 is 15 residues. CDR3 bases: TGTGCCAACAGTTACTCGGCCGTGGGGGGCACTGAAGCTTTCTTT. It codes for CANSYSAVGGTEAFF.

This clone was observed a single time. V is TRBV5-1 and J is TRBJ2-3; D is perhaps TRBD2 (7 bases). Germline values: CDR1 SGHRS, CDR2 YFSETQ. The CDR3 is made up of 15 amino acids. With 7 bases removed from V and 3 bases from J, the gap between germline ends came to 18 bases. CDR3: CASADRGASTDTQYF. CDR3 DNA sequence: TGCGCCAGCGCGGATCGGGGGGCCTCTACAGATACGCAGTATTTT.

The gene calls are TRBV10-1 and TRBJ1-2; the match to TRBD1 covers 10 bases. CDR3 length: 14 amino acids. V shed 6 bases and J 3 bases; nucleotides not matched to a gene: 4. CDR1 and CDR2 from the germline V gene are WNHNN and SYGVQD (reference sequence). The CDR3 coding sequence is TGCGCCAGCAGGGGACAGGGGAAGGACTATGGCTACACCTTC. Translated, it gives CASRGQGKDYGYTF.

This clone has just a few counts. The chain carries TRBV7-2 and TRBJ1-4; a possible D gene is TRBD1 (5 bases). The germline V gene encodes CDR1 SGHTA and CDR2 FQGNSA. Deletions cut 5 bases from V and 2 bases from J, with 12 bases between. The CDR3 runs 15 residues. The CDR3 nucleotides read TGTGCCAGCAGCCATTTGCGGGACACTAATGAAAAACTGTTTTTT. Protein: CASSHLRDTNEKLFF.

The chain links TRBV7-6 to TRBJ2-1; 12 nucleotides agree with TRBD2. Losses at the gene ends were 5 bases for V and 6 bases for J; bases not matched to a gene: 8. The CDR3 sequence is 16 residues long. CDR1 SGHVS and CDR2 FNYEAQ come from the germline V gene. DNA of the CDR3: TGTGCCAGCAGCCCGTATGGACTAGCGGGGAGCAATGAGCAGTTCTTC. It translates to CASSPYGLAGSNEQFF.

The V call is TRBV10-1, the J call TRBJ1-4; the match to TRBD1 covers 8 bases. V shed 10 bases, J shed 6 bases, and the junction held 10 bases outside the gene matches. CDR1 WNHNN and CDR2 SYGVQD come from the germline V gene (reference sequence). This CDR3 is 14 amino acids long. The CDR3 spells CAIDRGGIDEKLFF. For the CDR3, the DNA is TGCGCCATCGACAGGGGAGGGATTGATGAAAAACTGTTTTTT.

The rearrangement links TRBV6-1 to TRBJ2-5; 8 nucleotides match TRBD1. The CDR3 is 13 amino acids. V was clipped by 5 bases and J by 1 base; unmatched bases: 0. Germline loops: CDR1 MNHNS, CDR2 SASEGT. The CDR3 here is CASSQGAQETQYF. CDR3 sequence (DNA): TGTGCCAGCAGTCAGGGGGCCCAAGAGACCCAGTACTTC.

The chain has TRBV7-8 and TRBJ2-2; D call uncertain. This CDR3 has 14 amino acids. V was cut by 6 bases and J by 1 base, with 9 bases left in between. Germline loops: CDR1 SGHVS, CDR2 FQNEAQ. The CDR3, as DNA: TGTGCCAGCAGTTACATAATGAACACCGGGGAGCTGTTTTTT. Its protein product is CASSYIMNTGELFF. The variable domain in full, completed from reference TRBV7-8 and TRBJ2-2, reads GAGVSQSPRYKVAKRGQDVALRCDPISGHVSLFWYQQALGQGPEFLTYFQNEAQLDKSGLPSDRFFAERPEGSVSTLKIQRTQQEDSAVYLCASSYIMNTGELFFGEGSRLTVL.

DNA for the CDR3: TGTGCCAGCTGTGGAGGAATCCTGGGGTACCAAGAGACCCAGTACTTC. Residues: CASCGGILGYQETQYF. The chain employs TRBV6-6 and TRBJ2-5, with D possibly being TRBD2 (5 bases). V lost 8 bases, J lost 0 bases, and 19 bases lay in between. The germline V gene encodes CDR1 MNHNY and CDR2 SVGAGI (reference sequence). The CDR3 extends over 16 amino acids.

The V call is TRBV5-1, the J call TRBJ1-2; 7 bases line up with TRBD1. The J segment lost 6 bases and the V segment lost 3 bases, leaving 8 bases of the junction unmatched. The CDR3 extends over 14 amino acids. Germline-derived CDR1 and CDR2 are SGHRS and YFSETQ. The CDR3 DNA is TGCGCCAGCAGCTCCGCACAGGGGACACATGGCTACACCTTC. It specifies CASSSAQGTHGYTF. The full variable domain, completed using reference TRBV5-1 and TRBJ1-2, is KAGVTQTPRYLIKTRGQQVTLSCSPISGHRSVSWYQQTPGQGLQFLFEYFSETQRNKGNFPGRFSGRQFSNSRSEMNVSTLELGDSALYLCASSSAQGTHGYTFGSGTRLTVV.

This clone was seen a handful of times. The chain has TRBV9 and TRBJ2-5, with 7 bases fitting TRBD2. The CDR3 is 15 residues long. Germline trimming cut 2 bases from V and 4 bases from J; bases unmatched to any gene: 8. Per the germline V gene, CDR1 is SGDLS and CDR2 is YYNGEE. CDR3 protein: CASSVSGLSSETQYF. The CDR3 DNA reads TGTGCCAGCAGCGTCTCGGGACTATCTTCAGAGACCCAGTACTTC.

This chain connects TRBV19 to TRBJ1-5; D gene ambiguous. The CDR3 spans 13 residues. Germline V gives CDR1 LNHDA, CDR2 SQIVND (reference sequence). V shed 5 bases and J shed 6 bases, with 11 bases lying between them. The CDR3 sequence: CASSPWESQPQHF. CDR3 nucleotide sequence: TGTGCCAGTAGTCCCTGGGAGAGTCAGCCCCAGCATTTT. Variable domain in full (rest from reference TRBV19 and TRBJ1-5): DGGITQSPKYLFRKEGQNVTLSCEQNLNHDAMYWYRQDPGQGLRLIYYSQIVNDFQKGDIAEGYSVSREKKESFPLTVTSAQKNPTAFYLCASSPWESQPQHFGDGTRLSIL.

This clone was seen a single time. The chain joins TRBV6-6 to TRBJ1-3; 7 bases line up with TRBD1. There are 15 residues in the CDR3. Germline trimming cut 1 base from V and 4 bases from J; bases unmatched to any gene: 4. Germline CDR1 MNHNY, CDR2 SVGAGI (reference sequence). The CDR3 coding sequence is TGTGCCAGCAGTTACTTGACAGGGACAGGAAACACCATATATTTT. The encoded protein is CASSYLTGTGNTIYF.

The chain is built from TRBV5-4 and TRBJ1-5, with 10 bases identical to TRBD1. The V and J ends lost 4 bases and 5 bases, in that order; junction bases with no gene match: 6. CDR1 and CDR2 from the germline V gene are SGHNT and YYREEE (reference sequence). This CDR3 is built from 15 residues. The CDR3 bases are TGTGCCAGCAGCGTCGACAGGGGGCTGGATCAGCCCCAGCATTTT. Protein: CASSVDRGLDQPQHF.

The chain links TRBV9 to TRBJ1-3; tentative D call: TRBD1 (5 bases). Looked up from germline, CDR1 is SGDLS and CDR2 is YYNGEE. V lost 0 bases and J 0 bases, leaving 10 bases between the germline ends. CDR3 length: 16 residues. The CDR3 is CASSVVGGGSGNTIYF. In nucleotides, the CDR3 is TGTGCCAGCAGCGTAGTGGGGGGGGGCTCTGGAAACACCATATATTTT.

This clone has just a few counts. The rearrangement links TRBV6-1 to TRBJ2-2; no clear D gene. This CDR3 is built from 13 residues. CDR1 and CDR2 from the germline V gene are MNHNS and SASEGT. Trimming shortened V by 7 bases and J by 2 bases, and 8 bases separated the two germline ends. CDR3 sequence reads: CASTVLNTGELFF. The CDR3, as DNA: TGTGCCAGCACGGTCCTAAACACCGGGGAGCTGTTTTTT.

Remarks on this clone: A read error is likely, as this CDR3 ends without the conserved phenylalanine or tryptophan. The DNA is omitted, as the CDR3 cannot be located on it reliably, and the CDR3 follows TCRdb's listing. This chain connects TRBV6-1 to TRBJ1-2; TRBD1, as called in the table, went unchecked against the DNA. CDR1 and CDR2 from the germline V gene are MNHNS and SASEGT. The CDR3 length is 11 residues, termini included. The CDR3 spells CATSEDRVMLL.

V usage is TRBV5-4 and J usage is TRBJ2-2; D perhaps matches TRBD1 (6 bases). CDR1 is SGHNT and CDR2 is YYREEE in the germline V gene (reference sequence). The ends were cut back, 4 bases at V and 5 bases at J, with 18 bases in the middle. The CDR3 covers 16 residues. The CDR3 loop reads CASSASGTFETGELFF. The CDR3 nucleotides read TGTGCCAGCAGCGCCTCAGGGACATTTGAGACCGGGGAGCTGTTTTTT. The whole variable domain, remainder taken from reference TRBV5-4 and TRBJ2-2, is ETGVTQSPTHLIKTRGQQVTLRCSSQSGHNTVSWYQQALGQGPQFIFQYYREEENGRGNFPPRFSGLQFPNYSSELNVNALELDDSALYLCASSASGTFETGELFFGEGSRLTVL.

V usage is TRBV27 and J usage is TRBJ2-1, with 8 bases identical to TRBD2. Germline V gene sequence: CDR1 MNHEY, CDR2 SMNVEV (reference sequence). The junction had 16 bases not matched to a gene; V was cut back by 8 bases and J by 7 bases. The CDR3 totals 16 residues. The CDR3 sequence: CASVLRGGLAENEQFF. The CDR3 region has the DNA TGTGCCAGCGTGCTACGAGGCGGACTAGCCGAGAATGAGCAGTTCTTC.

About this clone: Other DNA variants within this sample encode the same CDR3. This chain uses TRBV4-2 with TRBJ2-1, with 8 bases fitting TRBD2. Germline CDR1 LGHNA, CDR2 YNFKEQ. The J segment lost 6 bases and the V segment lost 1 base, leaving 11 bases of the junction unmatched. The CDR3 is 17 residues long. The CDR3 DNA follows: TGTGCCAGCAGCCAAGCGGGGGCCGGGGGGGCCGTCAATGAGCAGTTCTTC. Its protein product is CASSQAGAGGAVNEQFF.

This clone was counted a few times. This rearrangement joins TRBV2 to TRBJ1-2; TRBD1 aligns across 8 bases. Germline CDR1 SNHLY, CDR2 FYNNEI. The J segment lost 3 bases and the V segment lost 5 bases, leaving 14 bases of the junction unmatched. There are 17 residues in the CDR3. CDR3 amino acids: CASSTNLPDRGDYGYTF. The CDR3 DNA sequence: TGTGCCAGCAGTACAAACCTCCCTGACAGGGGTGACTATGGCTACACCTTC.

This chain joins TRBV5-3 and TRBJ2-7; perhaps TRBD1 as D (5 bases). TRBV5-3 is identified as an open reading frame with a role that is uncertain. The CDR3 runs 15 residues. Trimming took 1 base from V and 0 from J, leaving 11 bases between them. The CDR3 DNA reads TGTGCCAGAAGCTTGCGCAGGGTTGGCTCCTACGAGCAGTACTTC. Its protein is CARSLRRVGSYEQYF.

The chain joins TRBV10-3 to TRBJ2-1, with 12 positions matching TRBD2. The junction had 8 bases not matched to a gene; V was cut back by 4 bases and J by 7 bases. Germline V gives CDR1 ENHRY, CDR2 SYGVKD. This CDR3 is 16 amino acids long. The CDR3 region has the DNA TGTGCCATCAGTGCTTGGACTAGCGGGGTGGGAAATGAGCAGTTCTTC. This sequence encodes CAISAWTSGVGNEQFF.

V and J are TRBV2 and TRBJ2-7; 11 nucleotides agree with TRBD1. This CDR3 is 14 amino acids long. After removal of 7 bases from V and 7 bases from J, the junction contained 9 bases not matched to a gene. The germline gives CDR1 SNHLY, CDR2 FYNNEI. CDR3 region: CASIRDRGTGEQYF. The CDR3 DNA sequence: TGTGCCAGCATACGGGACAGGGGGACTGGGGAGCAGTACTTC. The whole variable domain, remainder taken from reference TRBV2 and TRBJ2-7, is EPEVTQTPSHQVTQMGQEVILRCVPISNHLYFYWYRQILGQKVEFLVSFYNNEISEKSEIFDDQFSVERPDGSNFTLKIRSTKLEDSAMYFCASIRDRGTGEQYFGPGTRLTVT.

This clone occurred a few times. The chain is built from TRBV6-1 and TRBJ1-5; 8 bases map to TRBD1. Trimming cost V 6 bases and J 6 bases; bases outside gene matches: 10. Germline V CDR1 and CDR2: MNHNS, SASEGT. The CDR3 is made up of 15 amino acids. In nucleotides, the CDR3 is TGTGCCAGCAGCTTCCGCCAGGGGGCAGGTCAGCCCCAGCATTTT. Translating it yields CASSFRQGAGQPQHF.

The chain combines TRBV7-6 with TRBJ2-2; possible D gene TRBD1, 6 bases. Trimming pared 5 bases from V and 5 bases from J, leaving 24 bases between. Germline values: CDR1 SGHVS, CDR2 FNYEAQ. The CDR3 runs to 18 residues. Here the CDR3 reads CASSPNGPGTWRTGELFF. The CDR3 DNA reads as TGTGCCAGCAGCCCTAATGGCCCCGGGACATGGAGGACCGGGGAGCTGTTTTTT.

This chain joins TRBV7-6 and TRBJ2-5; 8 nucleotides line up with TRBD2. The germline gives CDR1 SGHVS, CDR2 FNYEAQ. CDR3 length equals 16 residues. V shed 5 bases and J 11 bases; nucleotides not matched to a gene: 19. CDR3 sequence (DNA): TGTGCCAGCAGCGGATGGCCGGGGGGCCGGGGGGGCCCTCAGTACTTC. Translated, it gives CASSGWPGGRGGPQYF.